In its sample, the clone carrying this T cell receptor (beta chain) was seen once. Only in-frame clones appear in the TCRdb table, and some are missing; sequencing was by immunoSEQ multiplex PCR. The sample holds approximately 200,000 clones; around 79% are singletons and the top ten take roughly 17%. The J segment lost 4 bases and the V segment lost 4 bases, leaving 13 bases of the junction unmatched. This CDR3 spans 18 amino acids. The germline CDR1 and CDR2 sequences are LNHDA and SQIVND (reference sequence). This record comes from a study of blood T cell repertoires in COVID-19. On the study more broadly: The cDNA or gDNA used as material had been derived from T cells, B-cell-depleted T cells, or PBMCs.

Sequenced: peripheral blood. The chain carries TRBV19 and TRBJ1-1; TRBD1 agrees at 12 bases. The sequence came from a man aged 60 to 69 with active or convalescent COVID-19. The CDR3 sequence: CASSTAGTGGSGGTEAFF. In nucleotides, the CDR3 is TGTGCCAGTAGTACAGCCGGGACAGGGGGCTCTGGGGGCACTGAAGCTTTCTTT.